The clone carrying this T cell receptor beta chain was recorded at least ten times. The antigen remains undetermined. The ends were cut back, 5 bases at V and 3 bases at J, with 16 bases in the middle. This CDR3 has 15 residues. CDR1 is SGHVS, CDR2 FNYEAQ, per germline. From the reads, TCRdb called clonotypes with MiXCR, one entry per CDR3 protein. The sample contains roughly 19,000 distinct CDR3 sequences, about a fifth of which appear only once. This record comes from a study of lung T cells in sarcoidosis with Löfgren's syndrome. Study-level information: Repertoire analyses centered on Löfgren's syndrome patients.

General study points: Löfgren's syndrome patients reportedly showed greatest TRAV12-1 and TRBV2 expansion versus controls. Paired TRAV12-1/TRBV2 TCRs showed CDR3 homology and preferential pairing. Multiple Löfgren's syndrome patients reportedly shared TRAV12-1 and TRBV2 CDR3 motifs, suggesting public CD4+ TCRs.

Sequences were obtained from CD4+ T cells from PBMCs. The V and J genes are TRBV7-6 and TRBJ1-1; D might be TRBD1 (5 bases). The sequence came from a human donor with sarcoidosis (Löfgren's syndrome or another form), or a control subject (not recorded which). CDR3 DNA sequence: TGTGCCAGCAGCCCCCGACAGATTTTGTACACTGAAGCTTTCTTT. Protein: CASSPRQILYTEAFF. The whole variable domain, remainder taken from reference TRBV7-6 and TRBJ1-1, is GAGVSQSPRYKVTKRGQDVALRCDPISGHVSLYWYRQALGQGPEFLTYFNYEAQQDKSGLPNDRFSAERPEGSISTLTIQRTEQRDSAMYRCASSPRQILYTEAFFGQGTRLTVV.